The 27 T cell receptor beta chains below were found in one sample sequenced in a study of tumor-infiltrating lymphocytes in oesophageal squamous cell carcinoma (dated by TCRdb to 2016 to 2018). The library was built by means of PCR. The listed sequencing device is Illumina HiSeq 2000. TCRdb reran the public reads through fastp at Q25 and MiXCR, keeping productive beta chains. For every CDR3 protein sequence, its rows merge into one entry that carries the most common genes and DNA. This sample has around 22,000 distinct CDR3 sequences in its table, and about 40% of those were observed once. The top ten clonotypes cover about 25% of the sample. The sample consisted of esophageal tumor tissue. These receptors were obtained from a male donor with esophageal squamous cell carcinoma.

This clonotype was seen many times. V is TRBV5-4 and J is TRBJ2-7; either TRBD1 or TRBD2 may supply D (5 bases each). Per the germline V gene, CDR1 is SGHNT and CDR2 is YYREEE (reference sequence). Deletions cut 4 bases from V and 2 bases from J, with 10 bases between. CDR3 length: 13 residues. The CDR3 DNA is TGTGCCAGCAGCCGGGACGGAGCCTACGAGCAGTACTTC. Translated: CASSRDGAYEQYF.

The rearrangement links TRBV10-3 to TRBJ2-3; no firm D call. This CDR3 comprises 15 residues. V was cut by 4 bases and J by 4 bases, with 15 bases left in between. Germline V gene lookup returns CDR1 ENHRY and CDR2 SYGVKD. In nucleotides, the CDR3 is TGTGCCATCAGTGGAAGGACCGGCCCCGCAGATACGCAGTATTTT. As protein: CAISGRTGPADTQYF.

This clonotype showed up many times. V is TRBV28 and J is TRBJ2-1; D is perhaps TRBD2 (5 bases). Trimming stripped 3 bases from V and 7 bases from J, with 16 bases between. Germline lookup yields CDR1 MDHEN and CDR2 SYDVKM. CDR3 length equals 15 residues. This chain's CDR3 is CASSFLRQRKNEQFF. DNA for the CDR3: TGTGCCAGCAGTTTCTTGAGGCAGCGGAAAAATGAGCAGTTCTTC.

This clonotype is large. The chain carries TRBV7-2 and TRBJ2-1; either TRBD1 or TRBD2 may fit D (5 bases each). With 5 bases removed from V and 7 bases from J, the gap between germline ends came to 12 bases. This CDR3 contains 13 residues. The germline V gene encodes CDR1 SGHTA and CDR2 FQGNSA. The CDR3 region is CASSHTWGNEQFF. The CDR3 DNA sequence: TGTGCCAGCAGCCATACGTGGGGGAATGAGCAGTTCTTC.

This clonotype was seen a handful of times. The chain uses TRBV5-5 and TRBJ1-5; 8 bases fit TRBD1. The ends lost 0 bases at V and 6 bases at J; junction bases unmatched: 11. This CDR3 contains 17 residues. CDR1 is SGHKS, CDR2 YYEKEE, per germline (reference sequence). CDR3 nucleotide sequence: TGTGCCAGCAGCTTGGGCCCATCATCAGGGGGCGGTCAGCCCCAGCATTTT. It codes for CASSLGPSSGGGQPQHF.

In its sample, this clonotype was seen a few times. The V call is TRBV9, the J call TRBJ1-2; tentatively, D is TRBD1 (5 bases). The germline gives CDR1 SGDLS, CDR2 YYNGEE. The CDR3 consists of 13 residues. V shed 4 bases and J shed 5 bases, with 12 bases lying between them. The CDR3 loop is CASSSGLQYGYTF. Written as DNA, the CDR3 is TGTGCCAGCAGCTCGGGACTTCAGTATGGCTACACCTTC.

The V and J genes are TRBV15 and TRBJ2-2; D remains unclear. The germline gives CDR1 LNHNV, CDR2 YYDKDF (reference sequence). This CDR3 region has 14 residues. V shed 0 bases and J shed 7 bases, with 9 bases lying between them. The CDR3 DNA is TGTGCCACCAGCAGAGATAGAGTAATCGGGGAGCTGTTTTTT. Its protein product is CATSRDRVIGELFF.

By share of the sample, this clonotype is medium-sized (0.01 to 0.1%). This chain connects TRBV12-3 or TRBV12-4 to TRBJ2-2; D is possibly TRBD1 (6 bases). The CDR3 is made up of 14 amino acids. V was clipped by 6 bases and J by 5 bases, with 13 bases between them. The CDR3 DNA reads as TGTGCCAGCAGCCCCGCAGGGGTTACCGGGGAGCTGTTTTTT. It yields the protein CASSPAGVTGELFF.

In its sample, this clonotype was seen many times. The chain uses TRBV6-1 and TRBJ1-2, with D possibly TRBD1 on 5 matching bases. The CDR3 contains 14 residues. Trimming cost V 4 bases and J 0 bases, with 9 bases left between them. Per the germline V gene, CDR1 is MNHNS and CDR2 is SASEGT. CDR3 nucleotide sequence: TGTGCCAGCAGTGCCAGGGAAGCTAACTATGGCTACACCTTC. This translates into CASSAREANYGYTF.

This clonotype occurred many times. The gene calls are TRBV28 and TRBJ2-6; maybe TRBD1 (6 bases). Germline lookup yields CDR1 MDHEN and CDR2 SYDVKM. The CDR3 runs to 14 residues. Trimming pared 7 bases from V and 8 bases from J, leaving 15 bases between. The CDR3 DNA is TGTGCCAGCACCCCTGGACAGACCCCCAACGTCCTGACTTTC. This gives the protein CASTPGQTPNVLTF. Together with reference TRBV28 and TRBJ2-6, the CDR3 gives the full variable domain: DVKVTQSSRYLVKRTGEKVFLECVQDMDHENMFWYRQDPGLGLRLIYFSYDVKMKEKGDIPEGYSVSREKKERFSLILESASTNQTSMYLCASTPGQTPNVLTFGAGSRLTVL.

This clonotype was recorded at least ten times. The genes are TRBV27 and TRBJ2-7, with TRBD1 matching 9 bases. Germline V gives CDR1 MNHEY, CDR2 SMNVEV (reference sequence). J was trimmed by 2 bases and V by 4 bases; bases with no gene match: 6. The CDR3 spans 15 residues. This CDR3 is CASSSGQGNPYEQYF. CDR3 nucleotide sequence: TGTGCCAGCAGTTCCGGACAGGGGAATCCCTACGAGCAGTACTTC.

Details on this clonotype: Just one base apart from a much larger clone, this may be a read error. V usage is TRBV18 and J usage is TRBJ2-7; tentative D call: TRBD2 (5 bases). This CDR3 comprises 14 residues. The germline CDR1 and CDR2 sequences are KGHSH and LQKENI. V lost 0 bases, J lost 7 bases, and 13 bases lay in between. CDR3: CASSPPREPNEQYF. Written as DNA, the CDR3 is TGTGCCAGCTCACCACCGAGGGAGCCCAATGAGCAGTACTTC.

V usage is TRBV12-3 or TRBV12-4 and J usage is TRBJ2-5; 9 bases are a match to TRBD2. Near its end, the DNA agrees better with TRBJ2-1, so the J call may be wrong. The length of the CDR3 is 15 residues. CDR3 sequence reads: CASSLWLAGINEQFF. The DNA for the CDR3 is TGTGCCAGCAGTTTATGGCTAGCGGGAATCAATGAGCAGTTCTTC.

This clonotype turned up a few times. V usage is TRBV5-1 and J usage is TRBJ1-2; 11 bases map to TRBD1. The CDR3 runs to 14 residues. V trimming: 3 bases; J trimming: 7 bases; junction bases outside the gene matches: 5. The germline V gene encodes CDR1 SGHRS and CDR2 YFSETQ. Written as DNA, the CDR3 is TGCGCCAGCAGCTACGGACAGGGGGCCGCTGGCTACACCTTC. Amino acids: CASSYGQGAAGYTF.

At least ten counts were recorded for this clonotype. The rearrangement links TRBV11-2 to TRBJ2-1; no clear D. CDR1 and CDR2 (germline): SGHAT, FQNNGV. The CDR3 extends over 12 amino acids. V lost 3 bases and J lost 7, with 7 bases in between. The CDR3 nucleotides are TGTGCCAGCAGCTTTTGGGGAAATGAGCAGTTCTTC. Its translation: CASSFWGNEQFF.

There are many counts of this clonotype. A much larger clone lies one base from this, so it may be a read error. The chain couples TRBV7-3 to TRBJ2-5; 7 positions match TRBD2. Looked up from germline, CDR1 is SGHTA and CDR2 is FQGTGA. The CDR3 extends over 16 amino acids. The trim removed 0 bases at V and 11 bases at J, leaving 15 bases unmatched. The CDR3 spells CASSLTFTSVNNEQYF. CDR3 sequence (DNA): TGTGCCAGCAGCTTAACGTTTACTAGCGTTAACAATGAGCAGTACTTC.

V and J are TRBV5-3 and TRBJ2-7, with TRBD2 matching 9 bases. TRBV5-3 is an open reading frame, and its role is uncertain. The CDR3 has 14 amino acids. V lost 1 base and J lost 3; bases outside the gene matches: 2. The CDR3 is CARSLRTSDYEQYF. For the CDR3, the DNA is TGTGCCAGAAGCTTGCGGACTAGCGACTACGAGCAGTACTTC.

This sequence joins TRBV5-1 and TRBJ2-3; 9 bases fit TRBD2. The J segment lost 4 bases and the V segment lost 0 bases, leaving 0 bases of the junction unmatched. The CDR3 is made up of 14 amino acids. Germline values: CDR1 SGHRS, CDR2 YFSETQ. In DNA form, the CDR3 reads TGCGCCAGCAGCTTGGGCGGGAGGGCAGATACGCAGTATTTT. Its protein product is CASSLGGRADTQYF.

This clonotype was observed many times. The chain is built from TRBV12-3 or TRBV12-4 and TRBJ2-5; TRBD1 is a possible D gene (5 bases). This CDR3 is 13 amino acids long. The V gene lost 4 bases and the J gene lost 5 bases, with 11 bases spanning the gap. CDR3 nucleotides: TGTGCCAGCAGTTCCCAGACAGCGGAGACCCAGTACTTC. This translates into CASSSQTAETQYF.

This chain uses TRBV6-5 with TRBJ2-4; either TRBD1 or TRBD2 may fit D (5 bases each). The CDR3 has 14 residues. V was clipped by 2 bases and J by 0 bases, with 5 bases between them. Germline-derived CDR1 and CDR2 are MNHEY and SVGAGI. CDR3 DNA: TGTGCCAGCAGTTACGGGGGAGCCAAAAACATTCAGTACTTC. It specifies CASSYGGAKNIQYF.

With respect to this clonotype: This may be a read error: a much more frequent sequence differs by one nucleotide. This chain joins TRBV6-5 and TRBJ2-5; D is ambiguous. Germline CDR1 and CDR2: MNHEY and SVGAGI. The CDR3 runs to 15 residues. The CDR3 DNA follows: TGTACCAGCAAGAGATCTTTGGACCCCCTCGCTGAGCAGTACTTC. It yields the protein CTSKRSLDPLAEQYF.

This rearrangement joins TRBV12-2 to TRBJ2-7. TRBV12-2 is tagged as a pseudogene. This CDR3 comprises 12 residues. The CDR3 DNA reads as TGTGCAAGTCGCTTAGTGCTGGGGGAGCATTACTTC. Translation: CASRLVLGEHYF.

This clonotype occurred once. The chain couples TRBV6-1 to TRBJ2-1, with 7 nucleotides matching TRBD2. The CDR3 runs 15 residues. The V and J ends lost 2 bases and 9 bases, in that order; junction bases with no gene match: 10. Per germline, CDR1 MNHNS and CDR2 SASEGT. The CDR3, as DNA: TGTGCCAGCAGTGAATCAGGTGGACTAGTTCGTGAGCAGTTCTTC. This translates into CASSESGGLVREQFF.

By sample share, this clonotype is medium-sized (0.01 to 0.1%). This chain links TRBV18 with TRBJ1-4; D unclear. The V end was cut by 8 bases, the J end by 6 bases, with 13 bases between. CDR1 is KGHSH and CDR2 is LQKENI in the germline V gene. The CDR3 is 13 residues long. The CDR3 region has the DNA TGTGCCAGCGCAGAAGGGTTAGATGAAAAACTGTTTTTT. Its protein is CASAEGLDEKLFF.

Note on this clonotype: The CDR3 ends on some other residue instead of the conserved phenylalanine or tryptophan, so this is likely a read error. J is TRBJ2-3 and V is TRBV28; 15 bases map to TRBD2. Trimming took 6 bases from V and 7 from J; bases not matched to a gene: 11. The CDR3 has 17 amino acids. The germline V gene has CDR1 MDHEN and CDR2 SYDVKM. CDR3 coding DNA: TGTGCCAGCAGCCATCCCAGAGGACTAGCGGGAGGGTATACGCAGTATTTG. Translating gives CASSHPRGLAGGYTQYL.

The table lists this clonotype with many counts. The gene calls are TRBV28 and TRBJ1-5; no clear D. V dropped 7 bases and J dropped 5 bases, with 9 bases sitting between them. Germline loops: CDR1 MDHEN, CDR2 SYDVKM. There are 12 residues in the CDR3. The CDR3 protein is CASTERDQPQHF. The DNA of the CDR3 is TGTGCCAGCACCGAAAGGGATCAGCCCCAGCATTTT.

This clonotype was seen repeatedly, ten times or more. V is TRBV6-6 and J is TRBJ2-7; D not resolved. V was pared by 0 bases and J by 2 bases, with 8 bases between. In germline, CDR1 is MNHNY, CDR2 SVGAGI (reference sequence). The CDR3 contains 14 residues. As DNA, the CDR3 is TGTGCCAGCAGTTACTCGAAAGGTGCCTACGAGCAGTACTTC. It is translated as CASSYSKGAYEQYF.